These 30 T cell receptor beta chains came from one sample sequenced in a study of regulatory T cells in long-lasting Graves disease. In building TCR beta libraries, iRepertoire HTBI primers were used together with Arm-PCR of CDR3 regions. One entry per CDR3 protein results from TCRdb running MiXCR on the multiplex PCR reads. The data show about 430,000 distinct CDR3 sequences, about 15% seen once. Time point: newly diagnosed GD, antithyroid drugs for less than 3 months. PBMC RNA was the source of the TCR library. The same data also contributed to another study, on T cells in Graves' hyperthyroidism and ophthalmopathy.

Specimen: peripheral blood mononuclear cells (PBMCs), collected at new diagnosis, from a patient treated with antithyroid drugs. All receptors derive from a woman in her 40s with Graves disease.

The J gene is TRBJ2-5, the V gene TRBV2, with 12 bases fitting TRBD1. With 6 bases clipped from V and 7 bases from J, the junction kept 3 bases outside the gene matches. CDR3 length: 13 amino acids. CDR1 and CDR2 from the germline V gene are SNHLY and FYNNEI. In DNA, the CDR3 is TGTGCCAGCAGGGGACAGGGGGCTTGGACCCAGTACTTC. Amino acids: CASRGQGAWTQYF.

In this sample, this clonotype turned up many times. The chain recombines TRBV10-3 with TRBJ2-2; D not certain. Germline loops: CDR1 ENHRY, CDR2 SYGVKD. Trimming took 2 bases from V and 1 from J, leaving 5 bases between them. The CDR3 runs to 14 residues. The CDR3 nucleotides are TGTGCCATCAGTGAGGGGGAGAACACCGGGGAGCTGTTTTTT. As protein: CAISEGENTGELFF.

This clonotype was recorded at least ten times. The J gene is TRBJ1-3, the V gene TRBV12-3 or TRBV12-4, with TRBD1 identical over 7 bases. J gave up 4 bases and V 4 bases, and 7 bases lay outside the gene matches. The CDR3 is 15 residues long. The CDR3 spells CASSSEQGFGNTIYF. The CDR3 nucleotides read TGTGCCAGCAGTTCTGAACAGGGGTTCGGAAACACCATATATTTT.

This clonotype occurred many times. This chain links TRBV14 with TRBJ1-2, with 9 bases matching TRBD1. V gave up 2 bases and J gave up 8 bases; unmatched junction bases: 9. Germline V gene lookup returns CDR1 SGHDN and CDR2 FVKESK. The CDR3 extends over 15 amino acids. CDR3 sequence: CASSQSGTGGRGYTF. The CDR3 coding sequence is TGTGCCAGCAGCCAAAGTGGAACAGGGGGCCGCGGCTACACCTTC.

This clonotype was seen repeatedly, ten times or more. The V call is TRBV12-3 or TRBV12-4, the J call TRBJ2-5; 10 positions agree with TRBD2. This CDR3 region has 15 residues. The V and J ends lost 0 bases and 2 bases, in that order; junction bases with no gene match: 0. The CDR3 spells CASSLATSGQETQYF. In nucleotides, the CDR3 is TGTGCCAGCAGTTTAGCGACTAGCGGGCAAGAGACCCAGTACTTC.

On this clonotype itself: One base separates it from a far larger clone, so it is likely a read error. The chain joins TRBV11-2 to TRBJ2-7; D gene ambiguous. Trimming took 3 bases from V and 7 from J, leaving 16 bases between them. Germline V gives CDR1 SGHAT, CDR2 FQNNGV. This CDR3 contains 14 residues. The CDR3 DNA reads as TGTGCCAGCAGCTTTATGGGTCTAATCGATGAGCAGTACTTC. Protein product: CASSFMGLIDEQYF. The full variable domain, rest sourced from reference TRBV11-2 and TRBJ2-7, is EAGVAQSPRYKIIEKRQSVAFWCNPISGHATLYWYQQILGQGPKLLIQFQNNGVVDDSQLPKDRFSAERLKGVDSTLKIQPAKLEDSAVYLCASSFMGLIDEQYFGPGTRLTVT.

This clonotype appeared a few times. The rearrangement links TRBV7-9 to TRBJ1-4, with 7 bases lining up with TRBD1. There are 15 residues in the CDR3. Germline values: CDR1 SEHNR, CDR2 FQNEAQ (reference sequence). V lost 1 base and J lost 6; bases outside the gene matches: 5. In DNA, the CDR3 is TGTGCCAGCAGCTTAGAGACCGGGACAGATGAAAAACTGTTTTTT. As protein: CASSLETGTDEKLFF.

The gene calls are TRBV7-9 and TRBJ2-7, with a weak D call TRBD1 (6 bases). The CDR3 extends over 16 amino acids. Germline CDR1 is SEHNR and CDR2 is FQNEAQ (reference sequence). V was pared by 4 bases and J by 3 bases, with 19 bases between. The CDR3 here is CASSSPLPGTIYEQYF. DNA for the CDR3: TGTGCCAGCAGCTCCCCTTTACCCGGGACAATCTACGAGCAGTACTTC.

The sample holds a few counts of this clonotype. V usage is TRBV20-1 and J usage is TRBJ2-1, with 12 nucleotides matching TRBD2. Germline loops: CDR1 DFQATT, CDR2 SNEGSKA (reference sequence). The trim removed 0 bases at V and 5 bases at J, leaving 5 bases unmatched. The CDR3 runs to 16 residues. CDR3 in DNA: TGCAGTGCTAGAGATTGGACTAGCGGGATTAACAATGAGCAGTTCTTC. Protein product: CSARDWTSGINNEQFF.

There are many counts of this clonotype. For the CDR3, the DNA is TGCAGTGCTAGAGATCTGCGGCTCGGCTACGAGCAGTACTTC. It yields the protein CSARDLRLGYEQYF. The chain uses TRBV20-1 and TRBJ2-7; no reliable D call. Trimming removed 0 bases from V and 3 bases from J, with 12 bases in between. The germline CDR1 and CDR2 sequences are DFQATT and SNEGSKA (reference sequence). The CDR3 is made up of 14 amino acids.

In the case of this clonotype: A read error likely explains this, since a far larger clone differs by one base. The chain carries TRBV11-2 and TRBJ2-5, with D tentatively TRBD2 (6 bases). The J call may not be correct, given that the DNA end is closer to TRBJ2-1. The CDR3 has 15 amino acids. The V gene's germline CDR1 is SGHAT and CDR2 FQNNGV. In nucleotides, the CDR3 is TGTGCCAGCAGCCCGAGACTAGGAATGAACGATGGGCAGTTCTTC. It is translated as CASSPRLGMNDGQFF.

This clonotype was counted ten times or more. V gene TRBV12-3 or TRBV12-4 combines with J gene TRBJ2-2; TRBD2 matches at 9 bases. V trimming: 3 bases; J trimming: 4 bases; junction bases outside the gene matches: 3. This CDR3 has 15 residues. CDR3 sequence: CASSLELAGTGELFF. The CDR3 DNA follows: TGTGCCAGCAGTTTGGAACTAGCGGGCACCGGGGAGCTGTTTTTT.

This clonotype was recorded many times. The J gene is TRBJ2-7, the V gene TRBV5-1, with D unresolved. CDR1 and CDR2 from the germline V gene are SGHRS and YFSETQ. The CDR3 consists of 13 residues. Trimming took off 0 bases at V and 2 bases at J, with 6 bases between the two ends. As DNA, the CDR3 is TGCGCCAGCAGCTTGGACAGTACCTACGAGCAGTACTTC. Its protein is CASSLDSTYEQYF.

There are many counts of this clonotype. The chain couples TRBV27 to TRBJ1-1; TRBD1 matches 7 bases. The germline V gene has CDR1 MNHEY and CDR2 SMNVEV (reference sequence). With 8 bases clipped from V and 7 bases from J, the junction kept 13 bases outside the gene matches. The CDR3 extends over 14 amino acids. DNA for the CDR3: TGTGCCAGCCAACCCCAGGGGGAATATGGTGAAGCTTTCTTT. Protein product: CASQPQGEYGEAFF.

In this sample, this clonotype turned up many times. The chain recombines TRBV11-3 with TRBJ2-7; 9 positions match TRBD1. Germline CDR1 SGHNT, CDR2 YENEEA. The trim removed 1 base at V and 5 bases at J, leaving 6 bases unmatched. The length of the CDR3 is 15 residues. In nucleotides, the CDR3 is TGTGCCAGCAGCTTAGCACAGGGGGCGGATAACGAGCAGTACTTC. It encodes CASSLAQGADNEQYF.

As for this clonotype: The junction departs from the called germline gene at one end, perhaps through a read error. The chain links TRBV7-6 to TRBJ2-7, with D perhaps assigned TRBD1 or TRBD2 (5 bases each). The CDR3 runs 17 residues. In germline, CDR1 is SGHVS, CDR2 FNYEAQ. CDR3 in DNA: TGTGCCAGCAGCTTACGGCCAGCCGGGGCAGGCTCCGACGAGCAGTACTTC. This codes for CASSLRPAGAGSDEQYF.

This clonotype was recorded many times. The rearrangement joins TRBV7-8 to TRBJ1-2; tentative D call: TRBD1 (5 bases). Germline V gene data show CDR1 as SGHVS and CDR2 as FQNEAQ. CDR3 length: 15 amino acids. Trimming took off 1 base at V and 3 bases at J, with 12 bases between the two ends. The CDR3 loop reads CASSLERQGDYGYTF. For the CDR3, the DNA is TGTGCCAGCAGCTTAGAACGTCAGGGCGACTATGGCTACACCTTC.

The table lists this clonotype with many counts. The CDR3 DNA sequence: TGTGCCAGCAGCCCAAGGTTGGCCGGGGAGCTGTTTTTT. Protein product: CASSPRLAGELFF. The V and J genes are TRBV2 and TRBJ2-2; no clear D gene. The CDR3 extends over 13 amino acids. Trimming shortened V by 6 bases and J by 6 bases, and 11 bases separated the two germline ends. From germline, CDR1 is SNHLY and CDR2 FYNNEI.

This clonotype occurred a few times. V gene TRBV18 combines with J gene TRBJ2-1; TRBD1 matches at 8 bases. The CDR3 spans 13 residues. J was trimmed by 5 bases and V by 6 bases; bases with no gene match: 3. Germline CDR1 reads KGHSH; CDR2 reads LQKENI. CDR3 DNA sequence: TGTGCCAGCTCGCCGGACAGGGACAATGAGCAGTTCTTC. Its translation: CASSPDRDNEQFF.

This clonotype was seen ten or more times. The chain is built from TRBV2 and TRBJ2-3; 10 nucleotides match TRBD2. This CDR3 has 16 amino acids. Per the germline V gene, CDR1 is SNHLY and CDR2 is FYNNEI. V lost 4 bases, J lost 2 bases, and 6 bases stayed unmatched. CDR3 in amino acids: CASSGASGSNTDTQYF. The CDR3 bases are TGTGCCAGCAGTGGAGCTAGCGGGAGTAACACAGATACGCAGTATTTT. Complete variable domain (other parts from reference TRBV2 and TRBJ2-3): EPEVTQTPSHQVTQMGQEVILRCVPISNHLYFYWYRQILGQKVEFLVSFYNNEISEKSEIFDDQFSVERPDGSNFTLKIRSTKLEDSAMYFCASSGASGSNTDTQYFGPGTRLTVL.

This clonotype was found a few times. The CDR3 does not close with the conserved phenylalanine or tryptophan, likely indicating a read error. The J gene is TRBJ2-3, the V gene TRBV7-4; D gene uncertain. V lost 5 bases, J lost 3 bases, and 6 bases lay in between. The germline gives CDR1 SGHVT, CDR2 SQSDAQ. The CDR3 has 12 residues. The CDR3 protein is CASSVRTDTQYY. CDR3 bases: TGTGCCAGCAGCGTGCGAACAGATACGCAGTATTAT.

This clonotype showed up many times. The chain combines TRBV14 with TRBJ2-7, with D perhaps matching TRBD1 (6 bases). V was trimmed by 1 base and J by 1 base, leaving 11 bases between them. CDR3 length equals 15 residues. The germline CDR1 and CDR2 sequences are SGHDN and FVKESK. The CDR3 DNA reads TGTGCCAGCAGCCAAGGCTCAACAGGGTCCTACGAGCAGTACTTC. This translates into CASSQGSTGSYEQYF.

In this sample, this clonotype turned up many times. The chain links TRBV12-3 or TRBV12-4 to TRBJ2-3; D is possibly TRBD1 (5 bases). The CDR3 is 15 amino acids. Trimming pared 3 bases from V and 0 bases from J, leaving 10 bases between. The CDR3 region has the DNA TGTGCCAGCAGTTTTGTGGGGCCAAGCACAGATACGCAGTATTTT. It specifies CASSFVGPSTDTQYF.

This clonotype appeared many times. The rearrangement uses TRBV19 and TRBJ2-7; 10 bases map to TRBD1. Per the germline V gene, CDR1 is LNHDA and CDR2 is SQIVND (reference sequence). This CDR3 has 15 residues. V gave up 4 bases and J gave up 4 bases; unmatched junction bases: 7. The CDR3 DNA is TGTGCCAGTAGTACCTTGGACAGGGGGGGGTACGAGCAGTACTTC. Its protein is CASSTLDRGGYEQYF. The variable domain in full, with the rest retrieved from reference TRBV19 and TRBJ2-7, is DGGITQSPKYLFRKEGQNVTLSCEQNLNHDAMYWYRQDPGQGLRLIYYSQIVNDFQKGDIAEGYSVSREKKESFPLTVTSAQKNPTAFYLCASSTLDRGGYEQYFGPGTRLTVT.

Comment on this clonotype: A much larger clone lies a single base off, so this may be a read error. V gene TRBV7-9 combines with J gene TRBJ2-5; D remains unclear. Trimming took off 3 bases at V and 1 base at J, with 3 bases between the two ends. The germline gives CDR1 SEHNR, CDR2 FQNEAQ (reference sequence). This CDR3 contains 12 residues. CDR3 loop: CASSFFQETQYF. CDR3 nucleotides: TGTGCCAGCAGCTTTTTCCAAGAGACCCAGTACTTC.

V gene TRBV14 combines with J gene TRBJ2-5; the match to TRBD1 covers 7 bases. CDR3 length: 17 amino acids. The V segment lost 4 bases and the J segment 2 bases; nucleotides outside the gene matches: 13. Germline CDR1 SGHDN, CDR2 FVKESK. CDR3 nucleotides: TGTGCCAGCAGCCCTCCCGGACAGGTTTACGAGCAAGAGACCCAGTACTTC. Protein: CASSPPGQVYEQETQYF.

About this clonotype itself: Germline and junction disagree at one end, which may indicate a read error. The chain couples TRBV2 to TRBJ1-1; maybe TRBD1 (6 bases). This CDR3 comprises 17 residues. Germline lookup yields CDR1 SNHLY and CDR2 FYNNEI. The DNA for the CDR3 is TGTGCCAGCAGTGAAGCGGCGGGGGCCTTCCTAAACACTGAACCTTTCTTT. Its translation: CASSEAAGAFLNTEPFF. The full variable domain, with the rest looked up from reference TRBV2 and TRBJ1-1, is EPEVTQTPSHQVTQMGQEVILRCVPISNHLYFYWYRQILGQKVEFLVSFYNNEISEKSEIFDDQFSVERPDGSNFTLKIRSTKLEDSAMYFCASSEAAGAFLNTEPFFGQGTRLTVV.

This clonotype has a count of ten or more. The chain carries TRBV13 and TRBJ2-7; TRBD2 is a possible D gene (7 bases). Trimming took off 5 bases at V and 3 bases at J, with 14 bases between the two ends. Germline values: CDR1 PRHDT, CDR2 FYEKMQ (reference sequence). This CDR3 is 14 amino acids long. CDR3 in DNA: TGTGCCAGCAGCCTCCGCGGGGGCAACTACGAGCAGTACTTC. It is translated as CASSLRGGNYEQYF.

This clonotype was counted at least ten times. CDR3 residues: CASDSNQQGLVSYNEQFF. The CDR3, as DNA: TGTGCCAGCGACTCAAACCAACAGGGCCTTGTATCCTACAATGAGCAGTTCTTC. The chain has TRBV11-2 and TRBJ2-1, with TRBD1 as a possible D gene (6 bases). Germline CDR1 is SGHAT and CDR2 is FQNNGV. The V and J ends lost 8 bases and 1 base respectively, with 24 bases between them. This CDR3 spans 18 amino acids.

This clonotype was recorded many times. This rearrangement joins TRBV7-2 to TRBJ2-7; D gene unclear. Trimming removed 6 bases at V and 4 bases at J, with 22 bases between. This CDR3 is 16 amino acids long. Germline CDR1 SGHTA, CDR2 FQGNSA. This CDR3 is CASSPEWSIGPYEQYF. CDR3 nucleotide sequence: TGTGCCAGCAGTCCCGAGTGGAGTATCGGACCTTACGAGCAGTACTTC.